This TCR beta chain originates from a study of early T cells in non-severe SARS-CoV-2 infection (dated by TCRdb to the early 2020s). Study-wide context: Because TCR sequencing was done on bulk RNA from unsorted whole blood, the alpha and beta chains could not be paired. What the authors observed across the whole study: VDJdb matching was skewed toward anti-spike CD8 responses and likely underestimated virus-specific expansions by missing private and CD4 specificities.

Germline trimming: 5 bases from V, 2 bases from J; junction bases outside gene matches: 3. The CDR3 has 15 amino acids, counting the end cysteine and phenylalanine. Only the CDR3 region is kept as DNA, spanning 45 bases read in frame from base 1. The germline V gene yields SGHAT for CDR1 and FQNNGV for CDR2. This clonotype appeared many times. Which antigen it targets is not known. Base quality data are lacking; no much larger clone is found one base away. Set within a cohort of healthcare workers in London, UK, this nested case-control study involved weekly PCR testing of nasopharyngeal swabs along with blood sampling. Healthcare workers were recruited during the week of the UK lockdown, between 23 and 31 March 2020, and followed weekly for up to roughly 15 weeks. The protocol used for the library was 5' RACE. The instrument was a NextSeq 500. In the TCR library protocol, unique molecular identifiers were attached to individual cDNA molecules to correct for PCR bias and sequencing error. TCR alpha and beta chains were both sequenced, and the abundances of alpha and beta sequences in each sample were closely correlated with each other. The original pipeline was this. Decombinator V4 was used to annotate the V gene, J gene and CDR3 of the TCR sequences. TCRs were defined as expanded if a significant change between any two time points was detected under a Poisson model with p below 0.0001. Abundances of TCRs were expressed as counts per million after normalisation to the total number of TCRs sequenced in each sample. TRAV1-2 paired with TRAJ12, TRAJ20 or TRAJ33 defined MAIT TCRs, while TRAV10 paired with TRAJ18 defined iNKT TCRs. VDJdb, accessed 1 November 2021, was searched for CMV, EBV and SARS-CoV-2 annotated TCRs, excluding TCRs annotated for multiple antigens. The public reads were reprocessed in TCRdb via fastp at Q25 and MiXCR, keeping in-frame beta chains. Merged by CDR3 protein, the rows form single entries marked with the most common genes and DNA. Clone size and V and J calls follow TCRdb, not the original study. The sample table records tens of thousands of distinct CDR3 sequences; more than 10% of these occur just once. More than 1.5% of the sample belongs to the ten largest clones.

Specimen: whole blood. This chain is built from TRBV11-2 and TRBJ2-7, with TRBD2 matching 13 junction bases. This TCR derives from an adult who was a healthcare worker with PCR-confirmed SARS-CoV-2 infection or an uninfected control (not recorded which). Read as DNA, the sequence is TGTGCCAGCAGCCTGACTAGCGGGGGGCCCTACGAGCAGTACTTC. Its translation is CASSLTSGGPYEQYF.